This T cell receptor beta chain appears in the sequencing data of a study of cytotoxic CD8 clonotypes in ibrutinib-treated CLL. V shed 8 bases and J shed 7 bases, with 17 bases lying between them. CDR3 length: 12 amino acids. Germline V gene sequence: CDR1 SQVTM, CDR2 ANQGSEA. Notes on this clone: Its antigen is as yet unknown.

Sequencing was performed with immunoSEQ multiplex PCR; in TCRdb, only in-frame clones are kept and a portion is missing. Of around 300,000 clones in the sample, around four fifths were seen once. Study outcomes and limitations: At the start, clonality exceeded age-matched healthy donors and followed circulating CD8+ T-cell counts. Few clonotypes were public, and these shrank or held steady under treatment.

The sample here was PBMCs, taken before ibrutinib treatment. This receptor was obtained from a human donor with chronic lymphocytic leukemia. The chain links TRBV29-1 to TRBJ1-2; a weak D match, TRBD1 (5 bases). The CDR3 nucleotides read TGCAGCTTTCGGGGGGATACTGGTGGCTACACCTTC. This encodes CSFRGDTGGYTF.